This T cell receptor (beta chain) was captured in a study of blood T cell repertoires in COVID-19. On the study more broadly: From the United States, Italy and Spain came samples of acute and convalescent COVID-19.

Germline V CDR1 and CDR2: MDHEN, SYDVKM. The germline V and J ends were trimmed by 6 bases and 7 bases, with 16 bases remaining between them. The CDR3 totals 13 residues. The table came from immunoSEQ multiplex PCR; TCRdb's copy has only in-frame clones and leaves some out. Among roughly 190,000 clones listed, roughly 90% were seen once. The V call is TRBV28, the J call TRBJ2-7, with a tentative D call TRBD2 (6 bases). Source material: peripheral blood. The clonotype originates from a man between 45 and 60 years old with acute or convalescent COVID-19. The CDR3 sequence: CASSQLGGWEQYV. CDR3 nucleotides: TGTGCCAGCAGCCAATTGGGGGGTTGGGAGCAGTACGTC.